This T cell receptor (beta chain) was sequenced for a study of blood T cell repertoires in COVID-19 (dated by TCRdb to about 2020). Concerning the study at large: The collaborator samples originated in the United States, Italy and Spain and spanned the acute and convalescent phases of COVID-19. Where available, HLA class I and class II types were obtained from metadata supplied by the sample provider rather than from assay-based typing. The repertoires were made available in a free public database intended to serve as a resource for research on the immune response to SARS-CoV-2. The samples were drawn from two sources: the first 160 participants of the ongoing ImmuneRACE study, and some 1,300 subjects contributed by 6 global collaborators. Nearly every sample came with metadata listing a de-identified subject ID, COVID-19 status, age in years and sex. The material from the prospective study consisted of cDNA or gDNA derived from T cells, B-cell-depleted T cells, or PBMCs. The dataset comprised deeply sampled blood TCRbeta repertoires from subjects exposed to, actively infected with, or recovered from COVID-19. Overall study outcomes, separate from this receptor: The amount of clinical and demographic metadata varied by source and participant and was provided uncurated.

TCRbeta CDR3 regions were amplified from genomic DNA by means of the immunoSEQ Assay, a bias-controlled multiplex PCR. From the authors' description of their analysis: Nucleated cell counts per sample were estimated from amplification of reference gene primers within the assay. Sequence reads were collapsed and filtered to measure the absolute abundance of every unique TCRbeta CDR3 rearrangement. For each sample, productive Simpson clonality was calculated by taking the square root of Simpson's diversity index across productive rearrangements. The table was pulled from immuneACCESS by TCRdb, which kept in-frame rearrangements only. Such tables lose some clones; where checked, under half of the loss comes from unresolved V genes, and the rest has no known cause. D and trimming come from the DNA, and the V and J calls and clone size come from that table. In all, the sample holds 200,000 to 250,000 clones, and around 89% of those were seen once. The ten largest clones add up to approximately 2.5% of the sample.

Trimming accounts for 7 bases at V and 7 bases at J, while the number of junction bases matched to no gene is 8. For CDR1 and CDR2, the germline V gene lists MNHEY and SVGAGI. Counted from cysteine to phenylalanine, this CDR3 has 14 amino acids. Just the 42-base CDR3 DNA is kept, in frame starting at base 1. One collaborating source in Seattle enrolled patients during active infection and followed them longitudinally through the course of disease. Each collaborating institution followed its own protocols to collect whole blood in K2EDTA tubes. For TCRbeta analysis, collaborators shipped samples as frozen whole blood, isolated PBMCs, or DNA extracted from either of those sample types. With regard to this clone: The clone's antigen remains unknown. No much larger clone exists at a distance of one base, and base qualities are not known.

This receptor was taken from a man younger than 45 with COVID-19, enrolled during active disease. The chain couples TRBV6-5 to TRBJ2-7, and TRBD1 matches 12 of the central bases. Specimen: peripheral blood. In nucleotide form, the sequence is TGTGCCAGCAAAGCCGGGACAGGGGGCCGGGAGCAGTACTTC. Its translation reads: CASKAGTGGREQYF.